A selection of T cell receptor beta chains follows, all from one sample in a study of blood T cell repertoires in COVID-19. TCRdb's copy holds only in-frame clones and misses some; the assay was immunoSEQ multiplex PCR. The table includes around 64,000 clones, just over 90% detected once. Sample: peripheral blood. These receptor sequences come from a human donor in a cohort sampled during active COVID-19. The CDR3 runs from the conserved cysteine through the conserved F or W.

j_call v_call cdr3_aa
TRBJ1-4 TRBV3-1/TRBV3-2 CASSQDRRGGIEKLFF
TRBJ2-1 TRBV7-3 CASSQTGGSYNEQFF
TRBJ1-5 TRBV28 CASSLLVPSVGNQPQHF
TRBJ2-7 TRBV5-8 CASSFGGQVLLSSYEQYF
TRBJ1-4 TRBV2 CASSERTVRGEKLFF
TRBJ2-7 TRBV19 CASSVQGAVLNEQYF
TRBJ2-1 TRBV24-1 CATSDTGTRFDNEQFF
TRBJ1-4 TRBV20-1 CSALAGELFF
TRBJ2-2 TRBV5-1 CASSLANTGELFF
TRBJ2-1 TRBV9 CASSVEAGAVNEQFF
TRBJ1-4 TRBV5-1 CASSLVAEDEKLFF
TRBJ1-1 TRBV11-2 CASRTTTGGAVEAFF
TRBJ2-7 TRBV5-1 CASSLDSSFSYEQYF
TRBJ2-7 TRBV7-2 CASSLKTAAPGLEQYF
TRBJ1-5 TRBV19 CASSIGQGRLEPQHF
TRBJ1-1 TRBV19 CASSDRDFTEAFF
TRBJ1-3 TRBV15 CATRPRPGLGSGNTIYF
TRBJ2-1 TRBV6-2/TRBV6-3 CASSYGLADASAYNEQFF
TRBJ1-2 TRBV25-1 CASSDGESGNYGYTF
TRBJ1-1 TRBV5-1 CASSRDRSAEAFF
TRBJ2-5 TRBV7-2 CASSLGDGGWETQYF
TRBJ2-2 TRBV9 CASSVGGRAETGELFF
TRBJ2-7 TRBV13 CASSPTVRGYEQYF
TRBJ2-7 TRBV11-3 CASSLGPPSSHEQYF
TRBJ2-7 TRBV5-8 CASSSLAGLSYEQYF
TRBJ2-7 TRBV6-1 CASSARLAGGFGPYEQYF
TRBJ2-4 TRBV27 CASSLGGRGNIQYF
TRBJ2-2 TRBV4-2 CASSQDVSGWNTGELFF
TRBJ2-1 TRBV5-1 CASSLGTSGIHEQFF
TRBJ2-5 TRBV4-3 CASSQEAPGGETQYF
TRBJ2-5 TRBV6-1 CASSEGPGLPPQETQYF
TRBJ2-7 TRBV4-2 CASSLSTGQAAYEQYF
TRBJ1-2 TRBV19 CASSISQGSGYGYTF
TRBJ2-1 TRBV6-2/TRBV6-3 CASSYSAGGFESYNEQFF
TRBJ1-1 TRBV10-3 CATQGALNTEAFF
TRBJ1-5 TRBV7-2 CASSFPGSQPQHF
TRBJ2-3 TRBV4-2 CASSQVRAGGEDTQYF
TRBJ1-5 TRBV18 CASSGQTGEVQPQHF
TRBJ1-1 TRBV28 CASKTVNSMNTEAFF
TRBJ2-7 TRBV9 CASSVEGSYEQYF
TRBJ1-5 TRBV15 CATSQGSRQPQHF
TRBJ2-2 TRBV11-2 CASSLQTSSGGELFF
TRBJ2-1 TRBV7-2 CASSSRTSGNYNEQFF